This T cell receptor (beta chain) was found in a study of blood T cell repertoires in COVID-19. Study-level information: The United States, Italy and Spain were the sources of the acute and convalescent COVID-19 samples. Sample material is recorded as cDNA or gDNA derived from T cells, B-cell-depleted T cells, or PBMCs.

Trimming took 5 bases from V and 4 from J; bases not matched to a gene: 9. The CDR3 extends over 15 amino acids. Germline V CDR1 and CDR2: LNHDA, SQIVND (reference sequence). Original analysis: Reference gene primer amplification gave nucleated cell count estimates. The method was immunoSEQ multiplex PCR; TCRdb's version includes in-frame clones alone and lacks a portion of them. The DNA gave D and trimming, while V, J and clone size come from that table. The profile shows 150,000 to 200,000 clones, over 60% of them singletons. This receptor was taken from a woman in her seventies with acute or convalescent COVID-19. Input material: peripheral blood. The J gene is TRBJ1-1, the V gene TRBV19; 8 nucleotides align to TRBD1. As DNA, the CDR3 is TGTGCCAGTAGTTTCCACAGGGGGGAGGGCACTGAAGCTTTCTTT. It encodes CASSFHRGEGTEAFF.